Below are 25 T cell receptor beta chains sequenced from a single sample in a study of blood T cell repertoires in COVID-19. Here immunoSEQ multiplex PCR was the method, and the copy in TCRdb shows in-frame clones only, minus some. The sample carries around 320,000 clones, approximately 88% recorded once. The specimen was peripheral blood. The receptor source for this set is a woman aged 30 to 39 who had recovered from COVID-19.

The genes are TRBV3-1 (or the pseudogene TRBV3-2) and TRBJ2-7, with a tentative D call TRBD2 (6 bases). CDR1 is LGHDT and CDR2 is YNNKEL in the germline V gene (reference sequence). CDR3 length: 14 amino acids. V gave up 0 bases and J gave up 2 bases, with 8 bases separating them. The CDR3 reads CASSQDGGTYEQYF. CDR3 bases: TGTGCCAGCAGCCAAGATGGGGGGACCTACGAGCAGTACTTC.

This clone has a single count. The CDR3 reads CASSIYYDRVYKGYTF. CDR3 sequence (DNA): TGTGCCAGTAGTATTTACTATGACAGGGTGTACAAGGGCTACACCTTC. The rearrangement links TRBV19 to TRBJ1-2; 7 positions agree with TRBD1. The CDR3 totals 16 residues. V lost 3 bases to trimming and J lost 8 bases; unmatched junction nucleotides: 15. CDR1 and CDR2 (germline): LNHDA, SQIVND (reference sequence).

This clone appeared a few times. The CDR3 sequence: CASSLIANPSSYEQYF. In DNA, the CDR3 is TGTGCCAGCAGCTTGATTGCCAACCCGAGCTCCTACGAGCAGTACTTC. The gene calls are TRBV5-6 and TRBJ2-7; D is ambiguous. This CDR3 spans 16 amino acids. Between the trimmed V and J ends, which lost 1 base and 0 bases, there was a span of 14 bases. From germline, CDR1 is SGHDT and CDR2 YYEEEE.

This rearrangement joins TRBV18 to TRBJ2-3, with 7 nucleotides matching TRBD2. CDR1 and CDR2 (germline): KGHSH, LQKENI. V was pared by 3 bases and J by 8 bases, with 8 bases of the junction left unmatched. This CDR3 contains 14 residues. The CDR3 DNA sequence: TGTGCCAGCTCACCGTTCGCGGGGGAGGGTACGCAGTATTTT. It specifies CASSPFAGEGTQYF.

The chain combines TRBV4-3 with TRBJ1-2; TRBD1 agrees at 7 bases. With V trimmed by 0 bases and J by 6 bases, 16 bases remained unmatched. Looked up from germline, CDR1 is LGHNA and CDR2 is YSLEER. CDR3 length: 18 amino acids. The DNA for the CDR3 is TGCGCCAGCAGCCAAGATCCGGGACAGCTTCTATCGTCCGATGGCTACACCTTC. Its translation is CASSQDPGQLLSSDGYTF.

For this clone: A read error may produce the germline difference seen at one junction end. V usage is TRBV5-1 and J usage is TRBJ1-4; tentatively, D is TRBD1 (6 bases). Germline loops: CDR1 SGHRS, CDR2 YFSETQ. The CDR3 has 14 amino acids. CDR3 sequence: CASSLDRPKEKLFF. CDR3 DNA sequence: TGCGCCAGCAGCTTAGACAGGCCTAAAGAAAAACTGTTTTTT.

CDR3 residues: CASSLGLSPVGTGGYEQYF. In DNA form, the CDR3 reads TGCGCCAGCAGCTTGGGTCTTTCTCCGGTAGGGACAGGGGGCTACGAGCAGTACTTC. The rearrangement uses TRBV5-1 and TRBJ2-7; TRBD1 agrees at 11 bases. Trimming cost V 0 bases and J 3 bases; bases outside gene matches: 14. The CDR3 sequence is 19 residues long. The germline V gene has CDR1 SGHRS and CDR2 YFSETQ.

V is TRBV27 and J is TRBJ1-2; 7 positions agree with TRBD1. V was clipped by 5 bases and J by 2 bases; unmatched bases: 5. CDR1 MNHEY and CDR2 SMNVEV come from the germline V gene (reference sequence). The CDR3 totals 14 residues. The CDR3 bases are TGTGCCAGCAGTCCCCTGACAGGGAACTATGGCTACACCTTC. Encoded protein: CASSPLTGNYGYTF.

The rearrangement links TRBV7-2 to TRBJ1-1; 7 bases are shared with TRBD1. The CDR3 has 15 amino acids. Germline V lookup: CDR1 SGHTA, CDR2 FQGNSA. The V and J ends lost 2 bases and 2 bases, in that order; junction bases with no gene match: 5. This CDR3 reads CASSLFQGGNTEAFF. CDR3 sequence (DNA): TGTGCCAGCAGCTTATTTCAGGGGGGAAACACTGAAGCTTTCTTT.

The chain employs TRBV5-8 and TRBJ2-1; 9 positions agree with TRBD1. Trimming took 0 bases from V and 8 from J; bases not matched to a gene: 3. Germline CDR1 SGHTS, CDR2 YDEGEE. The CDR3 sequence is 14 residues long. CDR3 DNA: TGTGCCAGCAGCTTGGCGACAGGGGGAGATGAGCAGTTCTTC. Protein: CASSLATGGDEQFF.

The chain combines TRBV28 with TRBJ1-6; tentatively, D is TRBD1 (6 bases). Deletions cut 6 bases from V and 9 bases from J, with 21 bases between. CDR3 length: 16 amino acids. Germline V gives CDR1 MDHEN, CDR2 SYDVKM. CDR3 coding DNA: TGTGCCAGCAGACCGACAGGCCCAAGCGGTGGTTCACCCCTCCACTTT. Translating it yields CASRPTGPSGGSPLHF. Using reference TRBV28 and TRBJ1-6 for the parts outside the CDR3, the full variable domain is DVKVTQSSRYLVKRTGEKVFLECVQDMDHENMFWYRQDPGLGLRLIYFSYDVKMKEKGDIPEGYSVSREKKERFSLILESASTNQTSMYLCASRPTGPSGGSPLHFGNGTRLTVT.

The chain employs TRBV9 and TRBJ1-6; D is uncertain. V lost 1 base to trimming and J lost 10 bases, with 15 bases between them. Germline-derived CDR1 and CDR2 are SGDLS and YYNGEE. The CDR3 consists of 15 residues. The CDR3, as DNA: TGTGCCAGCAGCGTACAGAACTATCCAGACTCACCCCTCCACTTT. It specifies CASSVQNYPDSPLHF.

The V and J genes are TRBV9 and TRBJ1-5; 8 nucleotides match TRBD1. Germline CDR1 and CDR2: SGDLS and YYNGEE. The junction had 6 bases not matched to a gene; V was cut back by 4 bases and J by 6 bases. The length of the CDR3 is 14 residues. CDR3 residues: CASSPGGGIQPQHF. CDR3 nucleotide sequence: TGTGCCAGCAGCCCAGGGGGCGGAATTCAGCCCCAGCATTTT.

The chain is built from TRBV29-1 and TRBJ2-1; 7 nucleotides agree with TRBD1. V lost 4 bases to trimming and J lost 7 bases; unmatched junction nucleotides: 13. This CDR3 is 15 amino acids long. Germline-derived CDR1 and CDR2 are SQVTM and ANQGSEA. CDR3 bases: TGCAGCGTTGCGAGGGGGTACAGGGGACGGAATGAGCAGTTCTTC. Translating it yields CSVARGYRGRNEQFF.

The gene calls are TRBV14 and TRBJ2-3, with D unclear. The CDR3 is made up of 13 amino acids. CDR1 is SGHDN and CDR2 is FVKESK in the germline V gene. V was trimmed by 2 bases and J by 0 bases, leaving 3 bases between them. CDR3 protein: CASSQLSTDTQYF. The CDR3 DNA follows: TGTGCCAGCAGCCAACTTAGCACAGATACGCAGTATTTT.

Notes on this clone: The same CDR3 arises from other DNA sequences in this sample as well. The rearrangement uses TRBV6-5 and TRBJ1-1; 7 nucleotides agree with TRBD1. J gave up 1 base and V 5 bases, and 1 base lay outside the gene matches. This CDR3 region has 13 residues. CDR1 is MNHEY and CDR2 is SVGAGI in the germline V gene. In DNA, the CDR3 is TGTGCCAGCAGTCGGACAGGGAACACTGAAGCTTTCTTT. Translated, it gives CASSRTGNTEAFF.

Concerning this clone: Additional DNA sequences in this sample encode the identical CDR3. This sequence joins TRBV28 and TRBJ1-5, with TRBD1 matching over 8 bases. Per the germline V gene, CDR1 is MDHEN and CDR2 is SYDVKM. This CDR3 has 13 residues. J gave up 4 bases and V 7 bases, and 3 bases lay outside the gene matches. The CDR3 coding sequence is TGTGCCAGCAACAGGGGGGGAAATCAGCCCCAGCATTTT. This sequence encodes CASNRGGNQPQHF. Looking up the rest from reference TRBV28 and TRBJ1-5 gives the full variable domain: DVKVTQSSRYLVKRTGEKVFLECVQDMDHENMFWYRQDPGLGLRLIYFSYDVKMKEKGDIPEGYSVSREKKERFSLILESASTNQTSMYLCASNRGGNQPQHFGDGTRLSIL.

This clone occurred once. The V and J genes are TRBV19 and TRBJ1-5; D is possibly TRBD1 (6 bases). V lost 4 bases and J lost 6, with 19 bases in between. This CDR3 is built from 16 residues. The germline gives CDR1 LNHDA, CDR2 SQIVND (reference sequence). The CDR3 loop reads CASSTRWGGAGQPQHF. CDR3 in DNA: TGTGCCAGTAGTACGCGGTGGGGGGGCGCGGGTCAGCCCCAGCATTTT.

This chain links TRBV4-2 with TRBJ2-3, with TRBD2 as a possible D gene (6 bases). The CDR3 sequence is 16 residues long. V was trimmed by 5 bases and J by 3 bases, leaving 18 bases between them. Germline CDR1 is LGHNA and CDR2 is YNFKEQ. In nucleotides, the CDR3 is TGTGCCAGCAGCGACTCACACAGTGGGGGGACAGATACGCAGTATTTT. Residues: CASSDSHSGGTDTQYF.

CDR3 protein: CASSTRQGYNTEAFF. Here the CDR3 DNA reads TGTGCCAGCAGCACCAGACAGGGTTATAACACTGAAGCTTTCTTT. The chain links TRBV9 to TRBJ1-1, with 7 nucleotides matching TRBD1. The CDR3 runs 15 residues. The J segment lost 2 bases and the V segment lost 4 bases, leaving 8 bases of the junction unmatched. CDR1 is SGDLS, CDR2 YYNGEE, per germline. The full variable domain, its missing parts supplied by reference TRBV9 and TRBJ1-1, is DSGVTQTPKHLITATGQRVTLRCSPRSGDLSVYWYQQSLDQGLQFLIQYYNGEERAKGNILERFSAQQFPDLHSELNLSSLELGDSALYFCASSTRQGYNTEAFFGQGTRLTVV.

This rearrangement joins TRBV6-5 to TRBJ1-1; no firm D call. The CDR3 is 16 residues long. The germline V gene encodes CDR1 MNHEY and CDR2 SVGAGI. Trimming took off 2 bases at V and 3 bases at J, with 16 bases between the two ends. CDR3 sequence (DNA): TGTGCCAGCAGTTACCCCTGGTGGGCTCTGGACACTGAAGCTTTCTTT. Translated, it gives CASSYPWWALDTEAFF.

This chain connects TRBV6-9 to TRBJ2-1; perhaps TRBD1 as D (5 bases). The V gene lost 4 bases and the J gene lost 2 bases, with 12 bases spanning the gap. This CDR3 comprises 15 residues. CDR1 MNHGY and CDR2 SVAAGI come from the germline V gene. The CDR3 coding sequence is TGTGCCAGCAGTTCACGAGACAGTACCTACAATGAGCAGTTCTTC. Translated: CASSSRDSTYNEQFF.

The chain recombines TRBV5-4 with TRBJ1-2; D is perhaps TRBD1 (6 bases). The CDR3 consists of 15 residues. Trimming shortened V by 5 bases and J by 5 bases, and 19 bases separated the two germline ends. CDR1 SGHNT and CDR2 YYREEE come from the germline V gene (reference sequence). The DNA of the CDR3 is TGTGCCAGCAGTTCCGGACCAGGGGCTTCTTATGGCTACACCTTC. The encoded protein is CASSSGPGASYGYTF.

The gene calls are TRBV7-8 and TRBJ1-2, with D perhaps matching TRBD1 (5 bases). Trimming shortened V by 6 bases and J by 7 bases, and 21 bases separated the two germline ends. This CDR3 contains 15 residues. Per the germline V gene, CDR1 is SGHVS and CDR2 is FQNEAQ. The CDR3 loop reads CASSLTGTTARGYTF. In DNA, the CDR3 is TGTGCCAGCAGTTTAACCGGGACTACGGCTCGTGGCTACACCTTC. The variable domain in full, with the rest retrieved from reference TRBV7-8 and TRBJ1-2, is GAGVSQSPRYKVAKRGQDVALRCDPISGHVSLFWYQQALGQGPEFLTYFQNEAQLDKSGLPSDRFFAERPEGSVSTLKIQRTQQEDSAVYLCASSLTGTTARGYTFGSGTRLTVV.

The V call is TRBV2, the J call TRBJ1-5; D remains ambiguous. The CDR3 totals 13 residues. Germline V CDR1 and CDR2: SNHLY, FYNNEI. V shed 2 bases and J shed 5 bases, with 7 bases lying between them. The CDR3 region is CASSEYEDQPQHF. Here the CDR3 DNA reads TGTGCCAGCAGTGAATACGAGGATCAGCCCCAGCATTTT.